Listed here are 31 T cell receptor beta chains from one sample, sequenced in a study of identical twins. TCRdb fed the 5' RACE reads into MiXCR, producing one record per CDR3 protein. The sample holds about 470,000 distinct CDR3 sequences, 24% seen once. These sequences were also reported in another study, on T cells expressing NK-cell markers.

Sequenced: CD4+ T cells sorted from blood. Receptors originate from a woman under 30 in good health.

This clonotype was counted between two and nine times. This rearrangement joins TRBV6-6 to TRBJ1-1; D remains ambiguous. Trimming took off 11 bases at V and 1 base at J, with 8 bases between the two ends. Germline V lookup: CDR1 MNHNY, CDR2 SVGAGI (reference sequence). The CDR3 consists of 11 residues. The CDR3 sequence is CAAARNTEAFF. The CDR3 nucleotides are TGTGCCGCGGCGAGGAACACTGAAGCTTTCTTT.

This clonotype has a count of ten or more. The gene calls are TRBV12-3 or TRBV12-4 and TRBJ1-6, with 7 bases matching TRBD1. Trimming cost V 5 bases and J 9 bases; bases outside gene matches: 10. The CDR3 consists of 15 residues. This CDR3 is CASSPRQGAGSPLHF. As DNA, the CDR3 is TGTGCCAGCAGTCCACGACAGGGCGCGGGTTCACCCCTCCACTTT.

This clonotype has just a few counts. The CDR3: CASSLGVQPQHF. DNA of the CDR3: TGTGCCAGCAGCTTAGGGGTCCAGCCCCAGCATTTT. The chain links TRBV7-2 to TRBJ1-5; D uncertain. V lost 1 base to trimming and J lost 7 bases, with 5 bases between them. Germline loops: CDR1 SGHTA, CDR2 FQGNSA. The CDR3 is 12 residues long. The full variable domain, rest sourced from reference TRBV7-2 and TRBJ1-5, is GAGVSQSPSNKVTEKGKDVELRCDPISGHTALYWYRQSLGQGLEFLIYFQGNSAPDKSGLPSDRFSAERTGGSVSTLTIQRTQQEDSAVYLCASSLGVQPQHFGDGTRLSIL.

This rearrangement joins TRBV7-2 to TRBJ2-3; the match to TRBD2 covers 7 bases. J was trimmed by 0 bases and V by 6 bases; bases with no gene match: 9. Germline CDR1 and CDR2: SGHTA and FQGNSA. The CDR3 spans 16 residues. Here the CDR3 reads CASRSRGGPSTDTQYF. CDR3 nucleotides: TGTGCCAGCAGGTCTAGGGGAGGGCCCAGCACAGATACGCAGTATTTT.

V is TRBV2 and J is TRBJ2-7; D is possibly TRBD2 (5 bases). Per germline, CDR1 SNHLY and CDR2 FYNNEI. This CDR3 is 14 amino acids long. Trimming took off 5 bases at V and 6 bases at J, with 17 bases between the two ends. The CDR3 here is CASSNLIGISEQYF. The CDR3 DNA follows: TGTGCCAGCAGTAATCTAATCGGGATCAGCGAGCAGTACTTC. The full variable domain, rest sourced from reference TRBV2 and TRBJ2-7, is EPEVTQTPSHQVTQMGQEVILRCVPISNHLYFYWYRQILGQKVEFLVSFYNNEISEKSEIFDDQFSVERPDGSNFTLKIRSTKLEDSAMYFCASSNLIGISEQYFGPGTRLTVT.

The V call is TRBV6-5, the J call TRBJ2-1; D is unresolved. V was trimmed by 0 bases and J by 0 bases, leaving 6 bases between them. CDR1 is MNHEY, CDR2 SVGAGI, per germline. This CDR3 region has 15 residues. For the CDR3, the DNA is TGTGCCAGCAGTTACTCGCCGGTCTCCTACAATGAGCAGTTCTTC. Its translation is CASSYSPVSYNEQFF.

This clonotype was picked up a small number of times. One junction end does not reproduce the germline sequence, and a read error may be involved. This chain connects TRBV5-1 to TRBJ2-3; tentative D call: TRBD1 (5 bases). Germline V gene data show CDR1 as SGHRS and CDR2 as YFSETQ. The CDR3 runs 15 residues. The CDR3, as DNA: TGCGCCAGCAGCTTGGGGGGATCCGGCACAGGTACGCTGTATTTT. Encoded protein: CASSLGGSGTGTLYF.

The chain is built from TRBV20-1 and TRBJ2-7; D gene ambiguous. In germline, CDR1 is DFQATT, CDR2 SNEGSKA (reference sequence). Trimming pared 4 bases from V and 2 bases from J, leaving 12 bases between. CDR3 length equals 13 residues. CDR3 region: CSAKQRVTYEQYF. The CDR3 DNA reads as TGCAGTGCTAAACAGCGCGTTACCTACGAGCAGTACTTC.

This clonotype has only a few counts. CDR3 sequence reads: CASSIQGANEKLFF. The CDR3 DNA sequence: TGTGCCAGCAGCATACAGGGGGCGAATGAAAAACTGTTTTTT. V is TRBV2 and J is TRBJ1-4; 9 bases map to TRBD1. This CDR3 comprises 14 residues. Per the germline V gene, CDR1 is SNHLY and CDR2 is FYNNEI. With V trimmed by 6 bases and J by 5 bases, 4 bases remained unmatched.

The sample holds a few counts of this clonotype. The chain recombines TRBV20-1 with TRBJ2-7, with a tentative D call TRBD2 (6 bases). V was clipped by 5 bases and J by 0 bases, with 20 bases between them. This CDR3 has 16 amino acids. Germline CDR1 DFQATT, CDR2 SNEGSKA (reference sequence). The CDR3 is CSAYPPSRGISYEQYF. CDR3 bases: TGCAGTGCTTACCCTCCCTCGCGGGGTATCTCCTACGAGCAGTACTTC.

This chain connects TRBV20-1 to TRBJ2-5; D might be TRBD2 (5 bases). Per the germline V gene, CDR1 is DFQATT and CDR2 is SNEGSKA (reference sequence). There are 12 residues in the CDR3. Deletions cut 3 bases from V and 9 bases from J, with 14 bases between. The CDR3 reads CSASPLHGAQYF. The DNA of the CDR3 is TGCAGTGCTAGCCCATTGCACGGGGCCCAGTACTTC.

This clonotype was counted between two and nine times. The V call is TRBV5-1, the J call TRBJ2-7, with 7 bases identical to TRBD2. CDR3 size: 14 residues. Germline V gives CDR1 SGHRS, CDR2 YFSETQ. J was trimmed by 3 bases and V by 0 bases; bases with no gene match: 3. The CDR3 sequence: CASSLELANYEQYF. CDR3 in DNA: TGCGCCAGCAGCTTGGAACTAGCGAACTACGAGCAGTACTTC.

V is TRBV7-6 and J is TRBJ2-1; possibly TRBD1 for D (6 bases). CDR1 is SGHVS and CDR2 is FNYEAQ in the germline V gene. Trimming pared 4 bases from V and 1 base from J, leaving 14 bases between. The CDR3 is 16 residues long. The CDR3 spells CASSSRNRVSYNEQFF. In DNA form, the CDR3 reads TGTGCCAGCAGCTCCCGTAACAGGGTGTCCTACAATGAGCAGTTCTTC.

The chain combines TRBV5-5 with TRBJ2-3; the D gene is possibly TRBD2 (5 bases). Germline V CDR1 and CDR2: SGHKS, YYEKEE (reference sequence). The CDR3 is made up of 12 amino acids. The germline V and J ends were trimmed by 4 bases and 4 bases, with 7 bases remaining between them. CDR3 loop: CASSKGADTQYF. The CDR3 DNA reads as TGTGCCAGCAGCAAGGGAGCAGATACGCAGTATTTT.

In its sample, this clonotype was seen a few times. The CDR3 is CASSAAGNSPLHF. DNA of the CDR3: TGTGCCAGCAGCGCCGCAGGGAATTCACCCCTCCACTTT. J is TRBJ1-6 and V is TRBV7-3; D perhaps matches TRBD1 (5 bases). Germline lookup yields CDR1 SGHTA and CDR2 FQGTGA. The CDR3 runs 13 residues. V was clipped by 5 bases and J by 7 bases, with 9 bases between them.

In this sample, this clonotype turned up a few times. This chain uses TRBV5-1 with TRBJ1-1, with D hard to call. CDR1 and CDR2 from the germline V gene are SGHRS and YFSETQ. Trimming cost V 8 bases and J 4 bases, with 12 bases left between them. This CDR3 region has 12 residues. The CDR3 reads CASSRVSTEAFF. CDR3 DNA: TGCGCCAGTTCGAGGGTGTCCACTGAAGCTTTCTTT.

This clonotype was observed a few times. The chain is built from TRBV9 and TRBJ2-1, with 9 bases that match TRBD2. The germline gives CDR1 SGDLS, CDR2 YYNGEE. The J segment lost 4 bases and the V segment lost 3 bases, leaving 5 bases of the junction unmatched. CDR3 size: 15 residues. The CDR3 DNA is TGTGCCAGCAGCGCCAGACTAGCGGTTTACAATGAGCAGTTCTTC. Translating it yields CASSARLAVYNEQFF. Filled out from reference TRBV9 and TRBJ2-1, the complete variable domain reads DSGVTQTPKHLITATGQRVTLRCSPRSGDLSVYWYQQSLDQGLQFLIQYYNGEERAKGNILERFSAQQFPDLHSELNLSSLELGDSALYFCASSARLAVYNEQFFGPGTRLTVL.

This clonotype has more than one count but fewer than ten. For the CDR3, the DNA is TGTGCCAGCAGTTACTCCGGGAACACAGATACGCAGTATTTT. It specifies CASSYSGNTDTQYF. J is TRBJ2-3 and V is TRBV6-5; a weak D match, TRBD2 (5 bases). Germline lookup yields CDR1 MNHEY and CDR2 SVGAGI. The V and J ends lost 0 bases and 2 bases respectively, with 6 bases between them. This CDR3 spans 14 amino acids.

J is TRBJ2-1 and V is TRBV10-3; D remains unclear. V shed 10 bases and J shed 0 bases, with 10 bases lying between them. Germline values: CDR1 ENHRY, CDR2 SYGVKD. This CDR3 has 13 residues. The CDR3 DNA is TGTGCCACCCGAGGATACTCCTACAATGAGCAGTTCTTC. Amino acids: CATRGYSYNEQFF.

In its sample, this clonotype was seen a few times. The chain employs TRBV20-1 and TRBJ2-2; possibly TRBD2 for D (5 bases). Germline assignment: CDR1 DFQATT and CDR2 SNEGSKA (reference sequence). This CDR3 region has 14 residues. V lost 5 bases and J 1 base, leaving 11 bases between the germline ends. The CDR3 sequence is CSAGVRGNTGELFF. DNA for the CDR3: TGCAGTGCTGGGGTCCGGGGGAACACCGGGGAGCTGTTTTTT.

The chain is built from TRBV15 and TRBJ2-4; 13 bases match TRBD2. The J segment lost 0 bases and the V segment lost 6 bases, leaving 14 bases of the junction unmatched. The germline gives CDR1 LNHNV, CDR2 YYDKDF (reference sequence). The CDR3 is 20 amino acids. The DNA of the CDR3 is TGTGCCACCAGACCCTGGACTAGCGGGGGTACGGAATTAGCCAAAAACATTCAGTACTTC. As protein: CATRPWTSGGTELAKNIQYF.

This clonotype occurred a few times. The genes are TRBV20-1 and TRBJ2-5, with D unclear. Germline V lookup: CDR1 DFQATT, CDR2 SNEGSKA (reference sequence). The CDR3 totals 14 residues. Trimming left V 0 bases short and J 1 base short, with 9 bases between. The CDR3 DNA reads TGCAGTGCTAGAGATTGGGCGGTCCAAGAGACCCAGTACTTC. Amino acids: CSARDWAVQETQYF.

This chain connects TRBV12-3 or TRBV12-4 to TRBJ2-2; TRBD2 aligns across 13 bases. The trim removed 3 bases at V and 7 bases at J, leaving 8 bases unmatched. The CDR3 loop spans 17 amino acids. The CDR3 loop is CASSFRLAGGDNGELFF. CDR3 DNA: TGTGCCAGCAGTTTTCGACTAGCGGGAGGTGATAACGGGGAGCTGTTTTTT.

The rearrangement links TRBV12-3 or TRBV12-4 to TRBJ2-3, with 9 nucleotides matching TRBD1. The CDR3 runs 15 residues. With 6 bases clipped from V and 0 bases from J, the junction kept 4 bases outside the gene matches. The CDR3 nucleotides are TGTGCCAGCAGACAGGGGGCTTCCAGCACAGATACGCAGTATTTT. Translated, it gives CASRQGASSTDTQYF.

In DNA, the CDR3 is TGTGCCATCAGTGAGTTAGAGGGCGAGCAGTACTTC. It codes for CAISELEGEQYF. This chain connects TRBV10-3 to TRBJ2-7; TRBD2 might be the D (5 bases). CDR3 length: 12 residues. Trimming took off 1 base at V and 6 bases at J, with 7 bases between the two ends. Germline values: CDR1 ENHRY, CDR2 SYGVKD.

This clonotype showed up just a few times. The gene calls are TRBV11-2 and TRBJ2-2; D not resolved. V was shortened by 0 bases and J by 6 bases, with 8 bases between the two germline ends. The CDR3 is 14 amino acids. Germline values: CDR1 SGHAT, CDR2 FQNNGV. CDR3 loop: CASSLEPTAGELFF. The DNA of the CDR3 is TGTGCCAGCAGCTTAGAACCAACGGCCGGGGAGCTGTTTTTT.

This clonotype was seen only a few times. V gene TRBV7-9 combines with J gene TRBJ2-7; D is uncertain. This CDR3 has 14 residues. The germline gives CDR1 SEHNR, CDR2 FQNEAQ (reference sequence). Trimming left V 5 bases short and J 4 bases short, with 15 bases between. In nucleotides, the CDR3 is TGTGCCAGCAGCCGCCACGCCTACGGGTACGAGCAGTACTTC. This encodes CASSRHAYGYEQYF.

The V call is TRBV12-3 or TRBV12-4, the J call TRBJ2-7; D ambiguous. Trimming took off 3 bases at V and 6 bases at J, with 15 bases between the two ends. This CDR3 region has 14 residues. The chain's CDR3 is CASSFGRPHTEQYF. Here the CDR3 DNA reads TGTGCCAGCAGTTTCGGTCGGCCACACACCGAGCAGTACTTC.

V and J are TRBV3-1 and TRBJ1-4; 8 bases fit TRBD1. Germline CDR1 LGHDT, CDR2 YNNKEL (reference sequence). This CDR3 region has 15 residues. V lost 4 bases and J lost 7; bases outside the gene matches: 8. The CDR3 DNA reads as TGTGCCAGCAGCCCCGGGGGGACAGGCCCTGAAAAACTGTTTTTT. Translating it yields CASSPGGTGPEKLFF.

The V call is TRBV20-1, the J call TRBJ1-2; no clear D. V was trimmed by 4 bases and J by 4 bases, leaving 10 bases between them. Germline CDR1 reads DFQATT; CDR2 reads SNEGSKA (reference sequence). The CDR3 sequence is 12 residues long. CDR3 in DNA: TGCAGTGCTACCCAAGAAAGCTATGGCTACACCTTC. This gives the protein CSATQESYGYTF.

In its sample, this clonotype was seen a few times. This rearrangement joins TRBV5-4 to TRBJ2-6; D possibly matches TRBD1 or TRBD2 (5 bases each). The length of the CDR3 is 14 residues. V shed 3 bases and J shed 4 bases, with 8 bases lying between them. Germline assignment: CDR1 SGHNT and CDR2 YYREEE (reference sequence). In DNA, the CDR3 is TGTGCCAGCAGCTCGGGGCCGGGGGCCAACGTCCTGACTTTC. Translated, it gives CASSSGPGANVLTF.